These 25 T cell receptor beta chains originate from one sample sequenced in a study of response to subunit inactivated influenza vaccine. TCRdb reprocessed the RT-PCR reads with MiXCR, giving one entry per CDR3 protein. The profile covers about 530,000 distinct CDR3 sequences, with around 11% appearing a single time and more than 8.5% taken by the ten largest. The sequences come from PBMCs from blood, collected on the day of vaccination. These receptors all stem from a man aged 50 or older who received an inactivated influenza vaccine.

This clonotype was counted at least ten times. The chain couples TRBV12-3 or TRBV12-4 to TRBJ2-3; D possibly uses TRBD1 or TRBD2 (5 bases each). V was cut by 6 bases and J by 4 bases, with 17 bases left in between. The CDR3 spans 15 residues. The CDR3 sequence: CASSRDPEASDTQYF. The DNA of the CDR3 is TGTGCCAGCAGCCGGGACCCCGAAGCATCAGATACGCAGTATTTT.

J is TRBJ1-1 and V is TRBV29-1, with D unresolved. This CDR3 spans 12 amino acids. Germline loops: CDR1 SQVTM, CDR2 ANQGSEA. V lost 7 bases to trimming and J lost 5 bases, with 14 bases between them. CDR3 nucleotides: TGCAGCGGCCGCTCTGGGGTAACTGAAGCTTTCTTT. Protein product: CSGRSGVTEAFF. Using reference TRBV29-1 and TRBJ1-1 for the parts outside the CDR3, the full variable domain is SAVISQKPSRDICQRGTSLTIQCQVDSQVTMMFWYRQQPGQSLTLIATANQGSEATYESGFVIDKFPISRPNLTFSTLTVSNMSPEDSSIYLCSGRSGVTEAFFGQGTRLTVV.

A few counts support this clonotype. CDR3 nucleotide sequence: TGCGCCAGCAGCCCAGCAAGGGGGGGGGACAATGAGCAGTTCTTC. As protein: CASSPARGGDNEQFF. J is TRBJ2-1 and V is TRBV4-3; possibly TRBD2 for D (7 bases). V lost 4 bases, J lost 5 bases, and 15 bases lay in between. Looked up from germline, CDR1 is LGHNA and CDR2 is YSLEER. This CDR3 contains 15 residues.

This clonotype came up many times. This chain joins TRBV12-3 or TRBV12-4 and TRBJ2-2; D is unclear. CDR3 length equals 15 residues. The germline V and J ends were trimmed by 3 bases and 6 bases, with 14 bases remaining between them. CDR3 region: CASSFGQQTAGELFF. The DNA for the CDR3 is TGTGCCAGCAGTTTTGGGCAGCAAACAGCCGGGGAGCTGTTTTTT.

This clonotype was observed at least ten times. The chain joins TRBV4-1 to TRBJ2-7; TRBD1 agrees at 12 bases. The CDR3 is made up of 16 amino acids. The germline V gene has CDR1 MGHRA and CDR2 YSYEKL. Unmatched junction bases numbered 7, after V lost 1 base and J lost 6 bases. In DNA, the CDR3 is TGCGCCAGCAGCCAAGCGGCGGGACAGGGGGCGTTCGAGCAGTACTTC. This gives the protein CASSQAAGQGAFEQYF.

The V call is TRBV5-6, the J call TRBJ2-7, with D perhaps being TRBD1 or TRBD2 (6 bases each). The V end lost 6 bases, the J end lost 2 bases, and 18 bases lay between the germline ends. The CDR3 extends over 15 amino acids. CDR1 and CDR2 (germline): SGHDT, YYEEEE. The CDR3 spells CASTRGPTGTYEQYF. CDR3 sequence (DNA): TGTGCCAGCACCCGGGGGCCAACCGGTACCTACGAGCAGTACTTC.

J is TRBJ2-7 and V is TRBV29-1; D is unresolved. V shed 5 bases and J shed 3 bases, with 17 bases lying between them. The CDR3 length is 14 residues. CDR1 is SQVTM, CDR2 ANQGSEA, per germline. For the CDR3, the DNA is TGCAGCGTTAGGGCCTTTAAGGATGACTACGAGCAGTACTTC. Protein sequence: CSVRAFKDDYEQYF.

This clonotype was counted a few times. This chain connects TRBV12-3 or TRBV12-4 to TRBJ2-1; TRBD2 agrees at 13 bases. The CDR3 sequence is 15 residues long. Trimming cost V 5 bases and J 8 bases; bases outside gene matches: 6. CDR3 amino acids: CASSPWTSGGHEQFF. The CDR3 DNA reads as TGTGCCAGCAGTCCGTGGACTAGCGGGGGCCATGAGCAGTTCTTC.

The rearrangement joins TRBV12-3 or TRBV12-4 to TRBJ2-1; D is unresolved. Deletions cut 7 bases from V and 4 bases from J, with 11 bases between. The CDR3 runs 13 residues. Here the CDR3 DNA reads TGTGCCAGCATGCCCGGCCGTTACAATGAGCAGTTCTTC. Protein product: CASMPGRYNEQFF.

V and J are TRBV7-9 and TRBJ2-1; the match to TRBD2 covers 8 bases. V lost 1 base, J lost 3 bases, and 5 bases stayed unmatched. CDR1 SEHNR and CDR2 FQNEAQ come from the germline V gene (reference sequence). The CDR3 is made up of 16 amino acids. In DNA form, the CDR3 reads TGTGCCAGCAGCTTAGTGCGGGGGGCGATCTACAATGAGCAGTTCTTC. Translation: CASSLVRGAIYNEQFF.

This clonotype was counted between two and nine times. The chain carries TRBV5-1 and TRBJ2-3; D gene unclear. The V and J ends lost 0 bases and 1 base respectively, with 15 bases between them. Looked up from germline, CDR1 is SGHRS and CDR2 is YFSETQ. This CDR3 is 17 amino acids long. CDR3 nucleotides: TGCGCCAGCAGCTTGGTCGGTCTCCAAAGGGGCACAGATACGCAGTATTTT. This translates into CASSLVGLQRGTDTQYF.

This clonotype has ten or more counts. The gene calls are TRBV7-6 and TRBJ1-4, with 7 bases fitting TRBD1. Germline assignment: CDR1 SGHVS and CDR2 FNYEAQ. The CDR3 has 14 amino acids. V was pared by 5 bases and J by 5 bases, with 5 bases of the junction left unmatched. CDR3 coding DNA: TGTGCCAGCAGCCGGGGACAGCAGAATGAAAAACTGTTTTTT. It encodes CASSRGQQNEKLFF.

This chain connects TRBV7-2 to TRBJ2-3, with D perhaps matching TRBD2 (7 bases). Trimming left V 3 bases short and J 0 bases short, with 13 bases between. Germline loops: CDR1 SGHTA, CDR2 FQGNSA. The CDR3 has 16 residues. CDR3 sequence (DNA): TGTGCCAGCAGCTTTTGGGGGGGCTCTAGCACAGATACGCAGTATTTT. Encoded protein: CASSFWGGSSTDTQYF.

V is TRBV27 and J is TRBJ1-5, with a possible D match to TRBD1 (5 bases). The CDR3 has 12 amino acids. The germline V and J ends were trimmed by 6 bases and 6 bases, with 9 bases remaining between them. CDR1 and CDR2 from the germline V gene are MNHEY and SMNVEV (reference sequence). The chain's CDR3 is CASRTGGQPQHF. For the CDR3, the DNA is TGTGCCAGCAGGACGGGGGGTCAGCCCCAGCATTTT.

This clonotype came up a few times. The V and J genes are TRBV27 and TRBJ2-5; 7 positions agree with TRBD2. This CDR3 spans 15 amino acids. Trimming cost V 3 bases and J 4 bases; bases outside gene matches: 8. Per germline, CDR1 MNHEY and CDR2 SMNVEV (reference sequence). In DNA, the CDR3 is TGTGCCAGCAGTTTGGTCGTTGCGGGGGTAGAGACCCAGTACTTC. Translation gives CASSLVVAGVETQYF.

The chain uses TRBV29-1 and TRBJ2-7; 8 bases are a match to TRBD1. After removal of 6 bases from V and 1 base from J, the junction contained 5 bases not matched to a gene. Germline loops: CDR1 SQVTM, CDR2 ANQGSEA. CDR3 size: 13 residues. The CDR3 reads CSVRGQGSYEQYF. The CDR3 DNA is TGCAGCGTCCGCGGACAGGGATCCTACGAGCAGTACTTC.

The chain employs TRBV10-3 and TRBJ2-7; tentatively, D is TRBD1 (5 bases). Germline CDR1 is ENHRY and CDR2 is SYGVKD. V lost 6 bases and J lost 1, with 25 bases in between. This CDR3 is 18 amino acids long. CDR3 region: CAISPWGTNAATSYEQYF. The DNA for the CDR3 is TGTGCCATCAGCCCCTGGGGCACAAATGCGGCGACATCCTACGAGCAGTACTTC.

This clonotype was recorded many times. CDR3 nucleotide sequence: TGCGCCAGCAGCCAAGATCGTAGCGGTCTTAACACCGGGGAGCTGTTTTTT. This translates into CASSQDRSGLNTGELFF. The J gene is TRBJ2-2, the V gene TRBV4-3, with a tentative D call TRBD2 (6 bases). V was shortened by 0 bases and J by 2 bases, with 13 bases between the two germline ends. CDR1 is LGHNA and CDR2 is YSLEER in the germline V gene. CDR3 length: 17 amino acids.

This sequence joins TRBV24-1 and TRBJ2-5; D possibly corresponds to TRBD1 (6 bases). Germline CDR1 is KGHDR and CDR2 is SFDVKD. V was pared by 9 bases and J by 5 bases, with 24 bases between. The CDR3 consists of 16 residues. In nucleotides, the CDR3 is TGTGCCACCTCCAGGGGCGGAAGAAAGTCAGGGGAGACCCAGTACTTC. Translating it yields CATSRGGRKSGETQYF.

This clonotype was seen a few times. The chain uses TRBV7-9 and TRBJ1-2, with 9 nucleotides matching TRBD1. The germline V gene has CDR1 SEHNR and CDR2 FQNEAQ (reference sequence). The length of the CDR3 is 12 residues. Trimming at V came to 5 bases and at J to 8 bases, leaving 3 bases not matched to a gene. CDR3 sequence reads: CASSQDRGGYTF. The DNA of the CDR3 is TGTGCCAGCAGCCAGGACAGGGGAGGCTACACCTTC.

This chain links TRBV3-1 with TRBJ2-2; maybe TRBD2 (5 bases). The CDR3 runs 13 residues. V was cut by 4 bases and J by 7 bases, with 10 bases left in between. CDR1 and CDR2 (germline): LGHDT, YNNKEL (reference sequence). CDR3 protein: CASSLGVYGELFF. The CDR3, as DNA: TGTGCCAGCAGCCTGGGAGTATACGGGGAGCTGTTTTTT.

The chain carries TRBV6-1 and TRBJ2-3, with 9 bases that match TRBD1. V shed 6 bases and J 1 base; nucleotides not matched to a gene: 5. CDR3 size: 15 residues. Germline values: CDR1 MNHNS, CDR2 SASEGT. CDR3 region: CASSRRDRGTDTQYF. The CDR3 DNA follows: TGTGCCAGCAGCCGCCGGGACAGGGGCACAGATACGCAGTATTTT.

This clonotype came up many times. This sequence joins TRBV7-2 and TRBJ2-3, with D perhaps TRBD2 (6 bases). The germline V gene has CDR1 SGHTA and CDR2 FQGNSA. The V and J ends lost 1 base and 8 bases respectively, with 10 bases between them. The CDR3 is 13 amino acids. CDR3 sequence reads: CASSLVGGGTQYF. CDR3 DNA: TGTGCCAGCAGCTTAGTGGGGGGTGGTACGCAGTATTTT. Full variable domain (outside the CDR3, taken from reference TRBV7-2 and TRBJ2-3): GAGVSQSPSNKVTEKGKDVELRCDPISGHTALYWYRQSLGQGLEFLIYFQGNSAPDKSGLPSDRFSAERTGGSVSTLTIQRTQQEDSAVYLCASSLVGGGTQYFGPGTRLTVL.

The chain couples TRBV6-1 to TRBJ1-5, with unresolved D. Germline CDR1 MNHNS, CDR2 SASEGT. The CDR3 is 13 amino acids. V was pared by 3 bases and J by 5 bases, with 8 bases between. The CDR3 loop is CASSEWFYQPQHF. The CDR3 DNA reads TGTGCCAGCAGTGAGTGGTTCTATCAGCCCCAGCATTTT.

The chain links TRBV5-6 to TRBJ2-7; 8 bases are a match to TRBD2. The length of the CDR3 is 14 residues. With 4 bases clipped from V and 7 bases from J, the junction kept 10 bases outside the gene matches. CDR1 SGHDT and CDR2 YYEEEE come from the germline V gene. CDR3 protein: CASSTLAGLGEQYF. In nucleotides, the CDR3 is TGTGCCAGCAGCACTTTAGCGGGATTGGGTGAGCAGTACTTC.